This T cell receptor (beta chain) was identified during a study of Ad26.COV2.S vaccination and SARS-CoV-2 variants. Study-wide results and limits: Quantification of TCR breadth and depth may have yielded underestimates of total T cell responses.

This clone was seen a handful of times. Its antigen is still unknown. Using immunoSEQ multiplex PCR, the repertoire was profiled, and TCRdb retains in-frame clones only, with some absent. The sample contains around 100,000 clones, 82% of which appear only once. Trimming shortened V by 11 bases and J by 4 bases, and 14 bases separated the two germline ends. Germline loops: CDR1 MDHEN, CDR2 SYDVKM. The CDR3 has 13 residues. Sequencing used peripheral blood, obtained after recovery from COVID-19. The J gene is TRBJ1-4, the V gene TRBV28; weak D call: TRBD1 (5 bases). The TCR comes from a human donor who had recovered from COVID-19. The CDR3 region is CALRGSFNEKLFF. The CDR3, as DNA: TGTGCCTTGAGGGGCAGCTTTAATGAAAAACTGTTTTTT.